This TCR beta chain emerged from a study of tumor-infiltrating lymphocytes in oesophageal squamous cell carcinoma. The CDR3 runs to 13 residues. Per the germline V gene, CDR1 is MNHGY and CDR2 is SAAAGT. TCRdb re-called the PCR reads through MiXCR, storing one row per CDR3 protein. This sample yields over 20,000 distinct CDR3 sequences, of which about a third are seen a single time; about 18% belongs to the top ten. The sequenced sample was esophageal tumor tissue. This TCR derives from a female donor with esophageal squamous cell carcinoma. This rearrangement joins TRBV6-8 to TRBJ1-6; 7 bases fit TRBD1. The last part of the DNA fits TRBJ1-5 better; the J call may be wrong. In DNA form, the CDR3 reads TGTGCCAGCAGTAATACAGGGGACCAGCCCCAGCATTTT. Amino acid sequence: CASSNTGDQPQHF.